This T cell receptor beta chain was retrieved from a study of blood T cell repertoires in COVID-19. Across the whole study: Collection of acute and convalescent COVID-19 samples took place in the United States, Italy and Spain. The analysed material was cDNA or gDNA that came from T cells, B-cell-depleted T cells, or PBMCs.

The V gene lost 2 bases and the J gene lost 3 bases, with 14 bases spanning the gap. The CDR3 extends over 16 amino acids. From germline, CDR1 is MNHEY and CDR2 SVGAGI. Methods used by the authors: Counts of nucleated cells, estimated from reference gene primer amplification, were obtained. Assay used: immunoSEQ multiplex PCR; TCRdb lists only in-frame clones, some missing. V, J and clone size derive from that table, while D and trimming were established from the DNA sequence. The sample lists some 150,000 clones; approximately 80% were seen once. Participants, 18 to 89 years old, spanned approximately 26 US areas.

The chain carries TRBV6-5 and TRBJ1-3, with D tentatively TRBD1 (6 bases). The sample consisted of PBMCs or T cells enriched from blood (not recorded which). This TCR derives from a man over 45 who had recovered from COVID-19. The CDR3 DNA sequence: TGTGCCAGCAGTTACGATGGGACAAAGGTTGGAAACACCATATATTTT. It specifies CASSYDGTKVGNTIYF.